The clone carrying this T cell receptor beta chain was detected a few times. As for time point: newly diagnosed GD, antithyroid drugs for less than 3 months. Isolated PBMC RNA provided the starting material for the TCR library. The authors drew patients from an endocrinology department in Xi'an, China. The sample comes from a study of regulatory T cells in long-lasting Graves disease. V was cut by 2 bases and J by 12 bases, with 14 bases left in between. Germline CDR1 reads SGHDT; CDR2 reads YYEEEE. The CDR3 extends over 13 amino acids. Building the TCR beta libraries relied on iRepertoire HTBI primers, and CDR3 regions underwent Arm-PCR. MiXCR, applied by TCRdb to the multiplex PCR reads, yields one record per CDR3 protein. Among roughly 610,000 distinct CDR3 sequences listed, roughly a sixth were seen once. These same records also appear under a second study, on T cells in Graves' hyperthyroidism and ophthalmopathy. Turning to that study: Researchers report that a 13 V-J model separated ophthalmopathy from stable hyperthyroidism.

The input for sequencing was peripheral blood mononuclear cells (PBMCs), taken at new diagnosis, from a patient treated with antithyroid drugs. The chain is built from TRBV5-6 and TRBJ1-4; D is uncertain. This sequence originates from a man between 18 and 35 years old with Graves disease. CDR3 loop: CASSFMDEEELFF. In nucleotides, the CDR3 is TGTGCCAGCAGCTTCATGGACGAGGAGGAACTGTTTTTT.